This is a list of T cell receptor beta chains from one sample in a study of blood T cells in healthy people across ages. From the 5' RACE reads, TCRdb called clonotypes with MiXCR, one entry per CDR3 protein. The data contain about 1.8 million distinct CDR3 sequences, 49% of them singletons. Sequencing input: blood. Receptors were obtained from a woman aged 40-49 years in good health. Both conserved end residues are part of each CDR3. A D gene is named only where the DNA matches it firmly. Some rows mark clone size as missing; the rest say once, few, many or name a class of expanded clone.

>TRBV12-3/TRBV12-4|TRBJ1-5|few|.
TGTGCCAGCAGTCCGCAGACGGCGTTAGGTAATCAGCCCCAGCATTTT
CASSPQTALGNQPQHF
>TRBV7-9|TRBJ1-4|few|TRBD1
TGTGCCAGCAGCTTAGGACAGGGCAAGGATGAAAAACTGTTTTTT
CASSLGQGKDEKLFF
>TRBV29-1|TRBJ1-1|.|TRBD1
TGCAGCACCGGACAGGGACTGAACACTGAAGCTTTCTTT
CSTGQGLNTEAFF
>TRBV9|TRBJ2-6|.|.
TGTGCCAGCAGCGCAACACAGGGAAGCACTGGGGCCAACGTCCTGACTTTC
CASSATQGSTGANVLTF
>TRBV12-3/TRBV12-4|TRBJ1-6|few|.
TGTGCCAGCAGTCCCGGGACACCGAATTCACCCCTCCACTTT
CASSPGTPNSPLHF
>TRBV5-5|TRBJ1-2|few|TRBD1
TGTGCCAGCAGCACCGGGACAGGGGGCGCTTACTATGGCTACACCTTC
CASSTGTGGAYYGYTF
>TRBV20-1|TRBJ2-6|.|.
TGCAGTGCCAGGGGCCCAGAAGGTGTGCCTGGGGCCAACGTCCTGACTTTC
CSARGPEGVPGANVLTF
>TRBV5-6|TRBJ1-5|.|.
TGTGCCAGCAGCTTGTCCTGGGTATCGGAATCGGGCAATCAGCCCCAGCATTTT
CASSLSWVSESGNQPQHF
>TRBV2|TRBJ1-5|few|TRBD1
TGTGCCAGCAGGGAGATCAGGGGGCCTACTAGCAATCAGCCCCAGCATTTT
CASREIRGPTSNQPQHF
>TRBV7-6|TRBJ2-7|.|TRBD2
TGTGCCAGCAGTTGGACTAGCGGGAGCAATGAGCAGTACTTC
CASSWTSGSNEQYF
>TRBV6-2/TRBV6-3|TRBJ1-2|.|.
TGTGCCAGCAGTCACTATGGCTACACCTTC
CASSHYGYTF
>TRBV24-1|TRBJ2-3|.|TRBD2
TGTGCCACCAGTGGAAGGACTAGCGGGGGGGCAGATACGCAGTATTTT
CATSGRTSGGADTQYF
>TRBV20-1|TRBJ2-3|few|.
TGCAGTGCTAGATCCCCTAGCGTGAACACAGATACGCAGTATTTT
CSARSPSVNTDTQYF
>TRBV19|TRBJ1-2|.|TRBD1
TGTGCCAGGGTTCTGGACAGGGGTTTTTATGGCTACACCTTC
CARVLDRGFYGYTF
>TRBV9|TRBJ2-1|.|.
TGTGCCAGCAGCGCCCCCAGGGGGGAGGAGAATGAGCAGTTCTTC
CASSAPRGEENEQFF
>TRBV6-6|TRBJ2-4|few|TRBD1
TGTGCCAGCCTGACGGGACAGGGGAGGCACATTCAGTACTTC
CASLTGQGRHIQYF
>TRBV6-2/TRBV6-3|TRBJ2-1|.|.
TGTGCCGGTAAAACTACCGGGAGCCAAGAGACCCAGTTCTTC
CAGKTTGSQETQFF
>TRBV7-2|TRBJ2-5|.|.
TGTGCCAGCAGCTTCCGGGACTCAATAGAACAAGAGACCCAGTACTTC
CASSFRDSIEQETQYF
>TRBV5-6|TRBJ1-2|.|.
TGTGCCAGCAGCCTAACACTACAGGGAGGATGGGATGGCTACACCTTC
CASSLTLQGGWDGYTF
>TRBV11-2|TRBJ2-3|many|.
TGTGCCAGCAGCCGTCGGGCAGATACGCAGTATTTT
CASSRRADTQYF
>TRBV6-2/TRBV6-3|TRBJ2-5|.|.
TGTGCCAGCAGCCCATCCCCAGGGAAAGCTCAAGAGACCCAGTACTTC
CASSPSPGKAQETQYF
>TRBV20-1|TRBJ1-1|.|TRBD1
TGCAGTGCTACCGGGACAGGGAGGACTGAAGCTTTCTTT
CSATGTGRTEAFF
>TRBV5-1|TRBJ1-1|.|.
TGCGCCAGCAGCTCGACAGTGACGAGGGCTGAAGCTTTCTTT
CASSSTVTRAEAFF
>TRBV20-1|TRBJ2-1|once|TRBD2
TGCAGTGCTCCATCCCTCCAACTAGCGGGTCGTTACAATGAGCAGTTCTTC
CSAPSLQLAGRYNEQFF
>TRBV7-8|TRBJ2-7|few|.
TGTGCCAGCAGCGCAGTCGGCCCGCGGGACGAGCAGTACTTC
CASSAVGPRDEQYF
>TRBV7-2|TRBJ1-6|.|.
TGTGCCAGCAACTTAGGGGCAGGTCGGAATTCACCCCTCCACTTT
CASNLGAGRNSPLHF
>TRBV3-1|TRBJ2-5|many|.
TGTGCCAGCAGCCAAAGACAAGAGACCCAGTACTTC
CASSQRQETQYF
>TRBV12-3/TRBV12-4|TRBJ2-5|few|.
TGTGCCAGCAGTTTAATGGGCTCCAAAGAGACCCAGTACTTC
CASSLMGSKETQYF
>TRBV5-1|TRBJ1-2|few|TRBD1
TGCGCCAGCAGCGGAGGGACAGGGATGGACTATGGCTACACCTTC
CASSGGTGMDYGYTF
>TRBV7-2|TRBJ2-7|.|TRBD2
TGTGCCAGCAGCTTAGCGGCTAGCGGGAACCACGAGCAGTACTTC
CASSLAASGNHEQYF
>TRBV6-5|TRBJ2-7|.|.
TGTGCCAGCAGCCTGTGGGGCGACTACGAGCAGTACTTC
CASSLWGDYEQYF
>TRBV4-3|TRBJ2-3|.|TRBD1
TGCGCCAGCAGCCAGAGACAGGGGGAGGGAGATACGCAGTATTTT
CASSQRQGEGDTQYF
>TRBV3-1|TRBJ2-3|.|.
TGCGCCAGCAGCCAATTGACCACAGATACGCAGTATTTT
CASSQLTTDTQYF
>TRBV15|TRBJ1-2|.|.
TGTGACACCAGCAGGTCCCGCGGGACGGGCTATGGCTACACCTTC
CDTSRSRGTGYGYTF
>TRBV7-9|TRBJ1-1|.|TRBD1
TGTGCCAGCAGCTTAGACGGGACAGAGAAAGCTTTCTTT
CASSLDGTEKAFF
>TRBV6-6|TRBJ2-7|.|TRBD1
TGTGCCAGCAGTTACTCTGAGGGGGCGGACGAGCAGTACTTC
CASSYSEGADEQYF
>TRBV20-1|TRBJ2-5|.|.
TGCGGTGCTACCGGGAACCAAGAGACCCAGTACTTC
CGATGNQETQYF